This is a list of T cell receptor beta chains from one sample in a study of shared clonotypes between healthy human individuals. Assay used: immunoSEQ multiplex PCR; TCRdb lists only in-frame clones, some missing. The data hold 300,000 or so clones, with under 80% observed a single time. The sequenced sample was memory CD4+ T cells sorted from blood. These receptors all stem from a man aged 25 to 40 in good health. Both conserved end residues are trimmed from each CDR3.

v_call cdr3_aa
TRBV10-2 ASSDADGSYEQY
TRBV18 ASSPGTGVLNTEAF
TRBV28 ASSRGQGYEQY
TRBV28 ASSYRDYGYT
TRBV5-4 ASSFGQQETQY
TRBV9 ASSPQVVNTGELF
TRBV25-1 ASSDPGGGTGANVLT
TRBV10-3 AIGQNQETQY
TRBV30 AWGDVYEQY
TRBV28 ASKEGALSSYNEQF
TRBV28 ASSSGGASGNTIY
TRBV29-1 SVPNTGDSGNTIY
TRBV4-2 ASSQDVGGITSGNTIY
TRBV10-3 AISGQLAGVNEQY
TRBV20-1 SASGVYEQY
TRBV2 ASRAGLQQPQH
TRBV5-4 ASSSGGTRAGANVLT
TRBV6-1 ACTGAYEQY
TRBV19 ASSLNYGYT
TRBV5-1 ASSPGQGAYQETQY
TRBV7-9 ASSLDWTGGADTQY
TRBV28 ASKRVSGVQGGGNQPQH
TRBV28 ASSPNRGMGNTEAF
TRBV30 AWLPGVRTGELF
TRBV10-3 AISITSGGTDTQY
TRBV30 AWSSTGELGGYT
TRBV5-4 ASSPRRGAARETQY
TRBV2 ASSTGPLPLYSNQPQH
TRBV4-2 ASSQEGQIGDTQY
TRBV7-9 ASSPSKNEQF
TRBV5-1 ASSLTGTSTNEQF
TRBV28 ASNAGTGKIYGYT
TRBV4-1 ASSLQAGANTGELF
TRBV5-1 ASSLRGLADGELF
TRBV28 ASSLWQGLGYT
TRBV2 ASGGTGFYEQY
TRBV10-3 AISDGGTQY
TRBV5-5 ASTKTWAVNTEAF
TRBV7-9 ASSLQGGANTEAF
TRBV7-8 ASSRLTGLSDTQY
TRBV5-4 ASSLLAGVSTDTQY
TRBV5-5 ASSSGQLYEQY
TRBV30 AWSVVAPGQGIHGYT
TRBV30 AWSGDRLRSGIYTQY
TRBV2 ATTKEGSGANVLT